Each of the 19 T cell receptor beta chains below was sequenced from the same sample in a study of post-analysis software for immune sequencing data. The authors incorporated unique molecular identifiers into the TCR beta cDNA libraries. TCRdb processed the PCR reads anew with MiXCR; each CDR3 protein has one entry. Among roughly 870,000 distinct CDR3 sequences, about 53% were seen once, and the ten largest hold approximately 4.5%. These receptors' targets are unknown. Study outcomes and limitations: Five TRBV segments, including TRBV5-6, TRBV5-1 and TRBV20-1, were more frequent in patients than controls.

Sequencing used blood. Every receptor here comes from a girl aged 10-17 years with multiple sclerosis.

The chain combines TRBV10-3 with TRBJ2-7; TRBD1 matches 9 bases. With 2 bases clipped from V and 3 bases from J, the junction kept 5 bases outside the gene matches. Germline CDR1 and CDR2: ENHRY and SYGVKD. The CDR3 spans 15 residues. The CDR3 DNA is TGTGCCATCAGTGAGCGGGGGACAGGGAACTACGAGCAGTACTTC. Its translation is CAISERGTGNYEQYF.

This chain connects TRBV6-1 to TRBJ2-5; 13 nucleotides match TRBD2. The V segment lost 6 bases and the J segment 2 bases; nucleotides outside the gene matches: 12. The CDR3 sequence is 18 residues long. Germline-derived CDR1 and CDR2 are MNHNS and SASEGT. DNA of the CDR3: TGTGCCAGCAGCCATCTGGTACTAGCGGGGGGGCCGCAAGAGACCCAGTACTTC. Its translation: CASSHLVLAGGPQETQYF.

This clonotype was observed a single time. The chain joins TRBV4-1 to TRBJ2-1; D call uncertain. V lost 0 bases, J lost 8 bases, and 17 bases lay in between. In germline, CDR1 is MGHRA, CDR2 YSYEKL. The CDR3 spans 16 residues. Here the CDR3 DNA reads TGCGCCAGCAGCCAAGATTGGGCCCCAGTCGTCTATGAGCAGTTCTTC. Residues: CASSQDWAPVVYEQFF.

The chain combines TRBV18 with TRBJ2-1; tentative D call: TRBD1 (6 bases). Germline CDR1 and CDR2: KGHSH and LQKENI. Trimming cost V 2 bases and J 8 bases, with 13 bases left between them. This CDR3 is 14 amino acids long. CDR3 nucleotide sequence: TGTGCCAGCTCACCAAGAACAGGGTCCGATGAGCAGTTCTTC. The encoded protein is CASSPRTGSDEQFF. Complete variable domain (other parts from reference TRBV18 and TRBJ2-1): NAGVMQNPRHLVRRRGQEARLRCSPMKGHSHVYWYRQLPEEGLKFMVYLQKENIIDESGMPKERFSAEFPKEGPSILRIQQVVRGDSAAYFCASSPRTGSDEQFFGPGTRLTVL.

The chain carries TRBV12-3 or TRBV12-4 and TRBJ2-7, with TRBD2 matching over 10 bases. The length of the CDR3 is 14 residues. After removal of 7 bases from V and 0 bases from J, the junction contained 3 bases not matched to a gene. Written as DNA, the CDR3 is TGTGCCAGCAAAGGGACTAGCGACTCCTACGAGCAGTACTTC. This encodes CASKGTSDSYEQYF.

This chain uses TRBV10-3 with TRBJ1-1; D is ambiguous. Germline CDR1 is ENHRY and CDR2 is SYGVKD. CDR3 length: 13 residues. V lost 3 bases and J lost 4, with 9 bases in between. The CDR3 DNA follows: TGTGCCATCAGTGACTGGTCGAGCACTGAAGCTTTCTTT. It yields the protein CAISDWSSTEAFF.

The count of this clonotype is one. The chain couples TRBV20-1 to TRBJ2-3, with 13 bases matching TRBD2. Trimming at V came to 8 bases and at J to 2 bases, leaving 7 bases not matched to a gene. The germline CDR1 and CDR2 sequences are DFQATT and SNEGSKA (reference sequence). The CDR3 runs 15 residues. This chain's CDR3 is CSSLGLAGDTDTQYF. For the CDR3, the DNA is TGCAGTTCCTTAGGACTAGCGGGGGACACAGATACGCAGTATTTT.

This sequence joins TRBV6-5 and TRBJ2-5, with a tentative D call TRBD2 (5 bases). V was cut by 4 bases and J by 4 bases, with 19 bases left in between. Germline values: CDR1 MNHEY, CDR2 SVGAGI. The CDR3 has 16 residues. For the CDR3, the DNA is TGTGCCAGCAGTTTACTCCTCGGGGTCCGCGCAGAGACCCAGTACTTC. It yields the protein CASSLLLGVRAETQYF.

The chain has TRBV4-1 and TRBJ2-5; the D call may be TRBD1 or TRBD2 (6 bases each). This CDR3 is built from 18 residues. V dropped 0 bases and J dropped 4 bases, with 21 bases sitting between them. From germline, CDR1 is MGHRA and CDR2 YSYEKL. For the CDR3, the DNA is TGCGCCAGCAGCCAAGATCGAGTAGGGGGGAGTAGCGGAGAGACCCAGTACTTC. Translation: CASSQDRVGGSSGETQYF.

The chain uses TRBV5-1 and TRBJ2-3; tentative D call: TRBD2 (7 bases). The CDR3 contains 15 residues. Deletions cut 7 bases from V and 3 bases from J, with 18 bases between. The germline gives CDR1 SGHRS, CDR2 YFSETQ. CDR3 region: CASGPFGGQTDTQYF. The CDR3 DNA follows: TGCGCCAGCGGACCCTTCGGGGGGCAGACAGATACGCAGTATTTT.

This clonotype has only a few counts. The chain joins TRBV29-1 to TRBJ2-5; 9 bases are shared with TRBD1. The junction had 5 bases not matched to a gene; V was cut back by 6 bases and J by 3 bases. Germline CDR1 reads SQVTM; CDR2 reads ANQGSEA. This CDR3 spans 13 amino acids. The CDR3, as DNA: TGCAGCGTGGGGACAGGGCGTGAAGAGACCCAGTACTTC. Residues: CSVGTGREETQYF.

V usage is TRBV20-1 and J usage is TRBJ2-5, with D perhaps TRBD1 (6 bases). The J call is in doubt because the DNA end fits TRBJ2-7 better. The CDR3 runs 15 residues. Germline CDR1 is DFQATT and CDR2 is SNEGSKA (reference sequence). The CDR3 DNA follows: TGCAGTGCTAGAGATAGTTCCAGGGGCTCTTACGAGCAGTACTTC. It is translated as CSARDSSRGSYEQYF.

The rearrangement uses TRBV29-1 and TRBJ2-7; 9 nucleotides agree with TRBD1. CDR3 length equals 14 residues. CDR1 and CDR2 from the germline V gene are SQVTM and ANQGSEA. V lost 4 bases and J lost 0; bases outside the gene matches: 4. CDR3 in amino acids: CSVAGTGSSYEQYF. The CDR3 nucleotides are TGCAGCGTTGCCGGGACAGGGTCCTCCTACGAGCAGTACTTC.

J is TRBJ1-2 and V is TRBV20-1; 8 nucleotides agree with TRBD1. The germline V gene has CDR1 DFQATT and CDR2 SNEGSKA (reference sequence). Trimming cost V 6 bases and J 3 bases; bases outside gene matches: 15. This CDR3 comprises 16 residues. CDR3 sequence (DNA): TGCAGTGCCCCAAAGGGTGGACAGGGCAATCACTATGGCTACACCTTC. Translating it yields CSAPKGGQGNHYGYTF.

The V call is TRBV29-1, the J call TRBJ2-1; 15 nucleotides match TRBD2. Germline assignment: CDR1 SQVTM and CDR2 ANQGSEA. V dropped 6 bases and J dropped 4; count of bases not matched to a gene: 4. The CDR3 loop spans 15 amino acids. The CDR3, as DNA: TGCAGCGTGATGGGACTAGCGGGAGGTTACAATGAGCAGTTCTTC. This encodes CSVMGLAGGYNEQFF.

The rearrangement joins TRBV5-6 to TRBJ2-4, with TRBD2 identical over 11 bases. This CDR3 region has 17 residues. Trimming at V came to 4 bases and at J to 7 bases, leaving 13 bases not matched to a gene. The germline CDR1 and CDR2 sequences are SGHDT and YYEEEE. CDR3 residues: CASSLTSGDALGNIQYF. In DNA form, the CDR3 reads TGTGCCAGCAGCCTGACTAGCGGGGATGCCCTTGGGAACATTCAGTACTTC.

This clonotype was counted once. The rearrangement joins TRBV29-1 to TRBJ1-2; D remains unclear. The CDR3 sequence is 13 residues long. Trimming stripped 2 bases from V and 3 bases from J, with 10 bases between. Germline V gene data show CDR1 as SQVTM and CDR2 as ANQGSEA. The CDR3 sequence: CSVEREGYYGYTF. CDR3 coding DNA: TGCAGCGTTGAAAGGGAGGGATACTATGGCTACACCTTC.

In its sample, this clonotype was seen once. The rearrangement uses TRBV21-1 and TRBJ2-7; the table's D call of TRBD1 was not tested on the DNA. TRBV21-1 is classified as a pseudogene. The CDR3 covers 18 residues. CDR3 amino acids: CASSKEAPRRTASYEQYF. DNA of the CDR3: TGTGCCAGCAGCAAAGAAGCCCCGCGTCGTACAGCGTCCTACGAGCAGTACTTC.

The rearrangement links TRBV24-1 to TRBJ2-5; 8 nucleotides match TRBD2. Germline CDR1 reads KGHDR; CDR2 reads SFDVKD. V lost 3 bases, J lost 5 bases, and 7 bases stayed unmatched. The CDR3 runs to 15 residues. CDR3: CATSDPGASGETQYF. The CDR3 DNA is TGTGCCACCAGTGATCCCGGGGCTAGCGGGGAGACCCAGTACTTC.